This T cell receptor beta chain is from a study of cytomegalovirus exposure and HLA in healthy donors. Broader study findings: Presence/absence analyses assumed roughly uniform sequencing depth across donors, which may not hold.

Everyone who donated was a healthy bone marrow donor. Germline V lookup: CDR1 GTSNPN, CDR2 SVGIG (reference sequence). Trimming removed 2 bases from V and 2 bases from J; junction bases left unmatched: 6. CDR3 length: 15 amino acids. With respect to this clone: The antigen is undetermined.

The primer mix had 60 Vbeta and 13 Jbeta primers. The assay was immunoSEQ multiplex PCR, and TCRdb's table has in-frame clones only and misses some. The sample has about 130,000 clones, around 80% seen once. The sample consisted of PBMCs. The receptor was isolated from a woman aged 40-49 years in good health and CMV-seronegative. The rearrangement links TRBV30 to TRBJ1-3; 7 nucleotides line up with TRBD1. CDR3 region: CAWSRTGSAGNTIYF. The CDR3, as DNA: TGTGCCTGGAGTCGGACAGGTTCGGCTGGAAACACCATATATTTT.